The rows below give T cell receptor beta chains drawn from one sample of a study of T cell responses to AZD1222 COVID-19 vaccine. Sequencing was performed with immunoSEQ multiplex PCR; in TCRdb, only in-frame clones are kept and a portion is missing. Counted here are roughly 58,000 clones, approximately 85% occurring once; the ten biggest clones make up around 20%. This sample comprised peripheral blood, obtained on day 0 of MenACWY control vaccination. These receptors were taken from an adult in good health. CDR3s leave out the opening cysteine and the closing phenylalanine or tryptophan.

V gene	J gene	CDR3 protein
TRBV7-8	TRBJ2-7	ASSLAAGTYEQY
TRBV4-3	TRBJ1-2	ASSRDRVNYGYT
TRBV2	TRBJ1-3	ASSRQGLHSGNTIY
TRBV30	TRBJ2-5	AWSVQSVETQY
TRBV30	TRBJ2-1	AWSSLAGASEQF
TRBV6-1	TRBJ2-2	ASSEGTGELF
TRBV7-9	TRBJ2-5	ASSLDWYQETQY
TRBV7-2	TRBJ2-7	ASSSSNSYEQY
TRBV21-1	TRBJ2-7	ASSKLGGGDYEQY
TRBV11-1	TRBJ2-1	ASRSDYSRDEQF
TRBV5-1	TRBJ2-6	ASSIPRRPGQGHRSGANVLT
TRBV14	TRBJ2-7	ASSQEAGVYYEQY
TRBV7-2	TRBJ1-1	ASSSTRGEAF
TRBV4-3	TRBJ1-1	ASSQDFNRGATEAF
TRBV10-2	TRBJ2-1	ASSGTSGAYNEQF
TRBV7-2	TRBJ2-7	ASSAQLGPSYEQY
TRBV30	TRBJ1-5	AWATAYNQPQH
TRBV7-2	TRBJ2-7	ASSLGSSGRAYEQY
TRBV4-2	TRBJ1-2	ASSQGLTGVGYT
TRBV19	TRBJ1-6	ASSMQDSNNSPLH
TRBV27	TRBJ2-7	ASSFFDRGLLHEQY
TRBV7-2	TRBJ1-2	ASSSEPPPGT
TRBV24-1	TRBJ1-5	ATSRGTGAQH
TRBV4-3	TRBJ2-6	ASSQEFASGANVLT
TRBV4-3	TRBJ1-1	ASSQEWDKSEAF
TRBV9	TRBJ2-5	ASSTPRGAGETQY
TRBV7-9	TRBJ1-2	ASSVTLDYYGYT
TRBV7-6	TRBJ2-2	ASSLRSGSNTGELF
TRBV5-1	TRBJ2-7	ASSLGVAGVDEQY
TRBV20-1	TRBJ2-7	SASPKRDRSIYEQY
TRBV11-2	TRBJ1-2	ASSLAGNGYT
TRBV5-5	TRBJ2-7	ASSLGGLDEQY
TRBV7-6	TRBJ1-1	ASTPSRGKNTEAF
TRBV7-3	TRBJ1-1	ASSAAHGTGGTEAF
TRBV11-3	TRBJ2-7	ASSLRGSGLYEQY
TRBV11-2	TRBJ2-2	ASSLDMASGRRTGELF
TRBV19	TRBJ2-2	ASSTGLAGGNTGELF
TRBV29-1	TRBJ2-1	STESYNEQF
TRBV9	TRBJ1-1	ASSVLLDRDAF
TRBV28	TRBJ1-2	ASSPRGGYT
TRBV7-8	TRBJ2-2	ASSLDRGDTGELF
TRBV5-4	TRBJ2-5	ASSPTAEGIGTQY
TRBV19	TRBJ2-1	ASTRKWVAGGYNEQF
TRBV6-5	TRBJ2-2	ASSWTSGRKRELF
TRBV2	TRBJ2-7	ASGQRGLTYEQY
TRBV7-9	TRBJ2-7	ASSPPAAYEQY
TRBV5-5	TRBJ2-2	ASSWPSGQIRTGELF
TRBV28	TRBJ2-7	AVGQETYEQY
TRBV9	TRBJ2-1	ASSVGQINEQF
TRBV7-9	TRBJ2-7	ASSLGTGTGYEQY